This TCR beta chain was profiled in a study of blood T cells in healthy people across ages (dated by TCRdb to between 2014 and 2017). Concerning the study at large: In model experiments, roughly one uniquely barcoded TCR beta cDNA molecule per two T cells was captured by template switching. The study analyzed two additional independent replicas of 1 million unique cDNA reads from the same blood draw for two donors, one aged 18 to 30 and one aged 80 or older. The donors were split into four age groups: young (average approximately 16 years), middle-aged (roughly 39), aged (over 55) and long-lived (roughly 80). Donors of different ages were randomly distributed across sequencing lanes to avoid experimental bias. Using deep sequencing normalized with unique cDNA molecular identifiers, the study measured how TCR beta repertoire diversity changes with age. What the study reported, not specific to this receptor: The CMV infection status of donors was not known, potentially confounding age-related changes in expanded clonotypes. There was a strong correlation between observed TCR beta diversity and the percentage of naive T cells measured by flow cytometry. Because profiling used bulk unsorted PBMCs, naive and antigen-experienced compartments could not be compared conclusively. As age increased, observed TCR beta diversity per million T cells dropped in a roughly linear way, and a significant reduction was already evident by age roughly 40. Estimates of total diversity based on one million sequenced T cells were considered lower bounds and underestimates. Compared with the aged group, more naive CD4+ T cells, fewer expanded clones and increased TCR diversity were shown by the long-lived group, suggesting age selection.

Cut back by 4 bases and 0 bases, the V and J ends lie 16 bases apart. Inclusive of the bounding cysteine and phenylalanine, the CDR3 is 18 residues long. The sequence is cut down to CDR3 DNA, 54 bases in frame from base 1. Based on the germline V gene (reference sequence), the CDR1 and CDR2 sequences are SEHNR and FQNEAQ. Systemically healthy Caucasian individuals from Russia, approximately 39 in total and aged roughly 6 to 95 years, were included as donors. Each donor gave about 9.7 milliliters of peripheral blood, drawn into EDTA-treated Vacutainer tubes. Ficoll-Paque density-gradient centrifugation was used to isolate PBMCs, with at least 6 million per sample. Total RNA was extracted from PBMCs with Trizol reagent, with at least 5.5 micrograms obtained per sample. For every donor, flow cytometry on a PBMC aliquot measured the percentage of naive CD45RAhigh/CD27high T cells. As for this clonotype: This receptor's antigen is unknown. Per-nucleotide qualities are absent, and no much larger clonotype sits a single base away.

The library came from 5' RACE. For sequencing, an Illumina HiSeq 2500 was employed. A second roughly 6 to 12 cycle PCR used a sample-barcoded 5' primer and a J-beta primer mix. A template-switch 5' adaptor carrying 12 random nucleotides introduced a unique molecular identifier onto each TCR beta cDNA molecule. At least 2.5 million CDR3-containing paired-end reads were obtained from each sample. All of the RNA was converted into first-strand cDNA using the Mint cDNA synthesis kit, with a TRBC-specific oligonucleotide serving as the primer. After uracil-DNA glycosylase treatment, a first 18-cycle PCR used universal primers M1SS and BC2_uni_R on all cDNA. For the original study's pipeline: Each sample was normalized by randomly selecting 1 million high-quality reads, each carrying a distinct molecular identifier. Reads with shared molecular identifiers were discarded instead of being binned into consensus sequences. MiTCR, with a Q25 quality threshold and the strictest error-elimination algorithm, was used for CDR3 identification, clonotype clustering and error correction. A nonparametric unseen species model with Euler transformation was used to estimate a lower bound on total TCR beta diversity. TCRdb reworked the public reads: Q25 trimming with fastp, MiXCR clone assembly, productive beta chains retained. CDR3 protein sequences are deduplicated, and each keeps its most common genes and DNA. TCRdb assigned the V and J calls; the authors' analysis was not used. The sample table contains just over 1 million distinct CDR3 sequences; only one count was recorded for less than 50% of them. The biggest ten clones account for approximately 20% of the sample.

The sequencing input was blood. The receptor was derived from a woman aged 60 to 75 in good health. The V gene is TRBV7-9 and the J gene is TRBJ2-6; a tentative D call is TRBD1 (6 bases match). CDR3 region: CASSSNSGQPSGANVLTF. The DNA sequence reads TGTGCCAGCAGCTCAAACTCGGGACAACCCTCTGGGGCCAACGTCCTGACTTTC.